These 22 T cell receptor beta chains were sequenced from one sample in a study of Ad26.COV2.S vaccination and SARS-CoV-2 variants. Treatment defined: about 20 received Ad26.COV2.S at low or high dose, single or two shots; 5 received placebo; per-sample allocation not given. Material that was analyzed had been drawn on day 63 after the first vaccine or placebo injection. Sequencing was performed with immunoSEQ multiplex PCR; in TCRdb, only in-frame clones are kept and a portion is missing. The sample includes around 450,000 clones, roughly 91% of them seen just once. Sequencing used peripheral blood, obtained in a trial of Ad26.COV2.S vaccine versus placebo. Receptor source: a person aged 18-65 years who received the Ad26.COV2.S COVID-19 vaccine or a placebo.

This clone was picked up one time. The chain is built from TRBV7-6 and TRBJ2-1; 9 nucleotides match TRBD1. This CDR3 is built from 14 residues. From germline, CDR1 is SGHVS and CDR2 FNYEAQ. V trimming: 5 bases; J trimming: 7 bases; junction bases outside the gene matches: 6. Here the CDR3 DNA reads TGTGCCAGCAGCCGATGGACAGGGGTAAATGAGCAGTTCTTC. Protein product: CASSRWTGVNEQFF.

V gene TRBV29-1 combines with J gene TRBJ2-1, with 13 bases lining up with TRBD2. J was trimmed by 0 bases and V by 0 bases; bases with no gene match: 5. This CDR3 has 18 residues. Looked up from germline, CDR1 is SQVTM and CDR2 is ANQGSEA. The CDR3 DNA reads as TGCAGCGTTGAAGATCCGACTAGCGGGAGGAACTCCTACAATGAGCAGTTCTTC. Protein: CSVEDPTSGRNSYNEQFF.

The chain employs TRBV6-1 and TRBJ1-5, with 12 positions matching TRBD1. With V trimmed by 4 bases and J by 8 bases, 9 bases remained unmatched. The germline gives CDR1 MNHNS, CDR2 SASEGT. CDR3 length: 16 residues. The CDR3 nucleotides are TGTGCCAGCAGTGGGCCGGGACAGGGGGCGACTAAGCCCCAGCATTTT. As protein: CASSGPGQGATKPQHF.

This chain joins TRBV5-6 and TRBJ1-2, with D unclear. Trimming stripped 0 bases from V and 0 bases from J, with 6 bases between. CDR3 length: 14 residues. CDR1 is SGHDT, CDR2 YYEEEE, per germline. CDR3 region: CASSLVTANYGYTF. The CDR3 nucleotides are TGTGCCAGCAGCTTGGTAACAGCTAACTATGGCTACACCTTC.

The rearrangement links TRBV5-6 to TRBJ2-1, with TRBD2 matching 10 bases. From germline, CDR1 is SGHDT and CDR2 YYEEEE. The V gene end was trimmed by 0 bases and the J gene end by 2 bases; junction bases not matched to a gene: 5. The CDR3 has 17 residues. The CDR3 region has the DNA TGTGCCAGCAGCTTGGTCCAGCGGGAGGGCCCCTACAATGAGCAGTTCTTC. The encoded protein is CASSLVQREGPYNEQFF.

This clone appeared a few times. The chain carries TRBV28 and TRBJ1-2, with D maybe TRBD1 (5 bases). The CDR3 covers 15 residues. V was shortened by 5 bases and J by 0 bases, with 13 bases between the two germline ends. Germline CDR1 is MDHEN and CDR2 is SYDVKM. The CDR3 loop is CASSPRTSTNYGYTF. CDR3 in DNA: TGTGCCAGCAGTCCTCGGACATCCACTAACTATGGCTACACCTTC.

The genes are TRBV4-1 and TRBJ2-6, with D unclear. The CDR3 totals 12 residues. V lost 8 bases to trimming and J lost 0 bases, with 2 bases between them. Germline loops: CDR1 MGHRA, CDR2 YSYEKL. The CDR3 spells CASLSGANVLTF. For the CDR3, the DNA is TGCGCCAGCCTCTCTGGGGCCAACGTCCTGACTTTC.

The rearrangement joins TRBV5-1 to TRBJ1-1, with TRBD1 identical over 11 bases. In germline, CDR1 is SGHRS, CDR2 YFSETQ. The J segment lost 7 bases and the V segment lost 4 bases, leaving 9 bases of the junction unmatched. The CDR3 is 15 amino acids. The CDR3 loop is CASSLRTGGGGEAFF. DNA for the CDR3: TGCGCCAGCAGCCTCAGGACAGGGGGCGGGGGTGAAGCTTTCTTT.

This clone occurred once. The chain has TRBV29-1 and TRBJ2-5; D is perhaps TRBD1 (6 bases). This CDR3 contains 14 residues. CDR1 and CDR2 from the germline V gene are SQVTM and ANQGSEA. The V gene lost 3 bases and the J gene lost 5 bases, with 16 bases spanning the gap. DNA for the CDR3: TGCAGCGTTGAGGGGACCGCCAGGGGCGAGACCCAGTACTTC. Residues: CSVEGTARGETQYF.

This chain connects TRBV3-1 (or the pseudogene TRBV3-2) to TRBJ2-3; TRBD1 matches at 8 bases. Per the germline V gene, CDR1 is LGHDT and CDR2 is YNNKEL (reference sequence). CDR3 length: 14 residues. The trim removed 4 bases at V and 4 bases at J, leaving 4 bases unmatched. CDR3 sequence reads: CASSRSGGADTQYF. The CDR3 region has the DNA TGTGCCAGCAGCCGATCAGGGGGCGCAGATACGCAGTATTTT.

V and J are TRBV9 and TRBJ2-7; D possibly uses TRBD1 or TRBD2 (5 bases each). The CDR3 runs 15 residues. The V gene lost 0 bases and the J gene lost 5 bases, with 15 bases spanning the gap. Germline V gives CDR1 SGDLS, CDR2 YYNGEE. The CDR3 DNA follows: TGTGCCAGCAGCGTAGCCGGGACGCCGGGCGACGAGCAGTACTTC. Protein: CASSVAGTPGDEQYF.

The J gene is TRBJ2-2, the V gene TRBV7-9, with a tentative D call TRBD2 (5 bases). Germline V gene sequence: CDR1 SEHNR, CDR2 FQNEAQ (reference sequence). Trimming took off 6 bases at V and 1 base at J, with 15 bases between the two ends. The CDR3 totals 16 residues. The CDR3 DNA sequence: TGTGCCAGCAGTTTACCCCTCAGCGGGAACACCGGGGAGCTGTTTTTT. Encoded protein: CASSLPLSGNTGELFF.

V usage is TRBV5-1 and J usage is TRBJ2-5; possibly TRBD2 for D (5 bases). Germline loops: CDR1 SGHRS, CDR2 YFSETQ. CDR3 length equals 15 residues. The V and J ends lost 0 bases and 4 bases respectively, with 13 bases between them. This CDR3 reads CASSLAAGGPETQYF. The DNA for the CDR3 is TGCGCCAGCAGCTTGGCGGCAGGAGGCCCAGAGACCCAGTACTTC.

This clone has a handful of counts. V gene TRBV9 combines with J gene TRBJ1-4; D is undetermined. Trimming left V 0 bases short and J 7 bases short, with 4 bases between. The CDR3 length is 12 residues. Germline V gene data show CDR1 as SGDLS and CDR2 as YYNGEE. The CDR3 coding sequence is TGTGCCAGCAGCGTAGTGTGTGAAAAACTGTTTTTT. This gives the protein CASSVVCEKLFF.

The rearrangement uses TRBV28 and TRBJ2-1; D remains ambiguous. V lost 3 bases to trimming and J lost 6 bases, with 9 bases between them. This CDR3 comprises 13 residues. CDR1 and CDR2 (germline): MDHEN, SYDVKM. The CDR3 spells CASSFQRSNEQFF. The CDR3 DNA is TGTGCCAGCAGTTTCCAACGTTCCAATGAGCAGTTCTTC.

The chain combines TRBV12-2 with TRBJ2-3; TRBD2, the table's D call, was not compared with the DNA. TRBV12-2 is recorded as a pseudogene. This CDR3 spans 14 amino acids. The CDR3 spells CAPPGKASTDTQYF. The DNA for the CDR3 is TGTGCACCCCCCGGGAAGGCTAGCACAGATACGCAGTATTTT.

This chain connects TRBV28 to TRBJ2-3, with D possibly matching TRBD2 (5 bases). Germline-derived CDR1 and CDR2 are MDHEN and SYDVKM. The CDR3 length is 15 residues. Trimming left V 7 bases short and J 9 bases short, with 23 bases between. CDR3 loop: CASTRAMALGSTQYF. The CDR3 DNA is TGTGCCAGCACCCGAGCGATGGCTCTTGGGAGCACGCAGTATTTT.

The chain carries TRBV9 and TRBJ1-3, with D hard to call. Germline V gene sequence: CDR1 SGDLS, CDR2 YYNGEE. Trimming left V 0 bases short and J 0 bases short, with 10 bases between. CDR3 length: 16 residues. For the CDR3, the DNA is TGTGCCAGCAGCGTAGAAGTAGGGAGCTCTGGAAACACCATATATTTT. This codes for CASSVEVGSSGNTIYF.

The chain combines TRBV5-1 with TRBJ2-1; D possibly corresponds to TRBD2 (6 bases). The germline gives CDR1 SGHRS, CDR2 YFSETQ. This CDR3 has 14 amino acids. Trimming stripped 3 bases from V and 1 base from J, with 8 bases between. CDR3 loop: CASSYRGSYNEQFF. The CDR3 DNA is TGCGCCAGCAGCTACCGGGGGTCCTACAATGAGCAGTTCTTC.

This chain joins TRBV18 and TRBJ2-2, with D unclear. Trimming removed 2 bases from V and 2 bases from J, with 9 bases in between. The CDR3 contains 15 residues. The V gene's germline CDR1 is KGHSH and CDR2 LQKENI. CDR3 sequence: CASSPGSQNTGELFF. As DNA, the CDR3 is TGTGCCAGCTCACCAGGCAGTCAAAACACCGGGGAGCTGTTTTTT.

The chain is built from TRBV11-3 and TRBJ2-3, with unresolved D. CDR3 length: 14 residues. Germline V CDR1 and CDR2: SGHNT, YENEEA. The ends were cut back, 3 bases at V and 6 bases at J, with 13 bases in the middle. In nucleotides, the CDR3 is TGTGCCAGCAGCTTTTCCTATCCCACCGATACGCAGTATTTT. Residues: CASSFSYPTDTQYF.

This clone was recorded only once. The chain recombines TRBV10-3 with TRBJ2-7; either TRBD1 or TRBD2 may supply D (7 bases each). Germline V gene lookup returns CDR1 ENHRY and CDR2 SYGVKD. This CDR3 has 16 amino acids. Between the trimmed V and J ends, which lost 10 bases and 3 bases, there was a span of 25 bases. CDR3 nucleotides: TGTGCCACCACGGCGTCTCCTTCAGGGGGGGACTACGAGCAGTACTTC. Translation: CATTASPSGGDYEQYF.